Listed here are 25 T cell receptor beta chains from one sample, sequenced in a study of cytomegalovirus exposure and HLA in healthy donors. Primers for the PCR totalled 60 Vbeta and 13 Jbeta. The method was immunoSEQ multiplex PCR; TCRdb's version includes in-frame clones alone and lacks a portion of them. The profile shows about 170,000 clones, 73% of them singletons. Sequencing was carried out using PBMCs. These receptors originate from a woman aged 18-29 years in good health and CMV-seropositive.

The J gene is TRBJ2-7, the V gene TRBV4-3; TRBD1 is a possible D gene (5 bases). The length of the CDR3 is 16 residues. Trimming took off 0 bases at V and 1 base at J, with 13 bases between the two ends. The V gene's germline CDR1 is LGHNA and CDR2 YSLEER. The CDR3 DNA is TGCGCCAGCAGCCAAGATTCGGTGTCAGGGTCCTACGAGCAGTACTTC. Translation gives CASSQDSVSGSYEQYF.

The chain carries TRBV18 and TRBJ2-3, with D perhaps TRBD1 (6 bases). Germline V CDR1 and CDR2: KGHSH, LQKENI. The CDR3 is 14 amino acids. V was shortened by 2 bases and J by 3 bases, with 9 bases between the two germline ends. Here the CDR3 DNA reads TGTGCCAGCTCACCATCGCAGGGGACAGATACGCAGTATTTT. It translates to CASSPSQGTDTQYF.

This sequence joins TRBV10-3 and TRBJ2-7; perhaps TRBD2 as D (6 bases). V shed 11 bases and J shed 1 base, with 9 bases lying between them. Germline lookup yields CDR1 ENHRY and CDR2 SYGVKD. The CDR3 is 11 residues long. The CDR3 loop is CAPAGSYEQYF. CDR3 nucleotide sequence: TGTGCCCCCGCGGGATCCTACGAGCAGTACTTC.

The chain links TRBV28 to TRBJ2-3, with 8 bases matching TRBD1. Losses at the gene ends were 3 bases for V and 5 bases for J; bases not matched to a gene: 10. This CDR3 is 16 amino acids long. The germline V gene has CDR1 MDHEN and CDR2 SYDVKM. CDR3 in DNA: TGTGCCAGCAGTTTCCCCGGACAGGGTGTAGAAGATACGCAGTATTTT. This encodes CASSFPGQGVEDTQYF.

This clone has just a few counts. The genes are TRBV4-3 and TRBJ2-1, with D perhaps matching TRBD1 (6 bases). The CDR3 length is 15 residues. Trimming pared 1 base from V and 3 bases from J, leaving 10 bases between. Per the germline V gene, CDR1 is LGHNA and CDR2 is YSLEER. Here the CDR3 DNA reads TGCGCCAGCAGCCAAGTCGGACAGTACTACAATGAGCAGTTCTTC. The encoded protein is CASSQVGQYYNEQFF.

The J gene is TRBJ1-1, the V gene TRBV2; D uncertain. CDR1 is SNHLY and CDR2 is FYNNEI in the germline V gene. The CDR3 runs to 13 residues. Trimming cost V 4 bases and J 7 bases, with 13 bases left between them. The CDR3 DNA reads as TGTGCCAGCAGTGGGGAGCACCCTTATGAAGCTTTCTTT. It codes for CASSGEHPYEAFF.

CDR3 region: CASSPVDGGPRYGYTF. CDR3 in DNA: TGTGCCAGCAGTCCTGTCGATGGAGGGCCCCGATATGGCTACACCTTC. The chain combines TRBV28 with TRBJ1-2, with D hard to call. This CDR3 comprises 16 residues. Trimming stripped 5 bases from V and 5 bases from J, with 21 bases between. The germline V gene has CDR1 MDHEN and CDR2 SYDVKM.

The CDR3 here is CASSDLSLAGDTQYF. The DNA for the CDR3 is TGTGCCAGCAGTGATTTGTCACTAGCGGGGGATACGCAGTATTTT. The J gene is TRBJ2-3, the V gene TRBV2; 10 nucleotides align to TRBD2. The V gene end was trimmed by 3 bases and the J gene end by 6 bases; junction bases not matched to a gene: 6. Germline V gene sequence: CDR1 SNHLY, CDR2 FYNNEI. The length of the CDR3 is 15 residues.

The chain employs TRBV2 and TRBJ1-5, with TRBD1 identical over 7 bases. The germline CDR1 and CDR2 sequences are SNHLY and FYNNEI. CDR3 size: 14 residues. Germline trimming cut 7 bases from V and 4 bases from J; bases unmatched to any gene: 7. The chain's CDR3 is CASTGQVANQPQHF. DNA for the CDR3: TGTGCCAGCACCGGACAGGTAGCAAATCAGCCCCAGCATTTT.

V usage is TRBV11-2 and J usage is TRBJ1-1; 8 bases agree with TRBD1. The CDR3 is made up of 13 amino acids. J gave up 5 bases and V 5 bases, and 4 bases lay outside the gene matches. Germline V CDR1 and CDR2: SGHAT, FQNNGV. The CDR3: CASSLTGGTEAFF. CDR3 DNA: TGTGCCAGCAGCCTCACAGGGGGAACTGAAGCTTTCTTT.

Points on this clone: Germline is not matched at one junction end, which may reflect a read error. The rearrangement joins TRBV7-9 to TRBJ2-5; the D gene is possibly TRBD2 (5 bases). The germline V gene encodes CDR1 SEHNR and CDR2 FQNEAQ (reference sequence). The CDR3 extends over 15 amino acids. The CDR3 bases are TGTTCCAGCAGCTTAACGGGGTGGGCCCAAGAGACCCAGTACTTC. It is translated as CSSSLTGWAQETQYF.

This chain links TRBV5-4 with TRBJ2-7; 7 nucleotides match TRBD1. The CDR3 has 14 residues. Trimming at V came to 5 bases and at J to 0 bases, leaving 5 bases not matched to a gene. Germline CDR1 and CDR2: SGHNT and YYREEE (reference sequence). The chain's CDR3 is CASSRGTDSYEQYF. CDR3 sequence (DNA): TGTGCCAGCAGTAGGGGGACAGACTCCTACGAGCAGTACTTC. Using reference TRBV5-4 and TRBJ2-7 for the parts outside the CDR3, the full variable domain is ETGVTQSPTHLIKTRGQQVTLRCSSQSGHNTVSWYQQALGQGPQFIFQYYREEENGRGNFPPRFSGLQFPNYSSELNVNALELDDSALYLCASSRGTDSYEQYFGPGTRLTVT.

The V gene is TRBV12-5, the J gene TRBJ2-3, with 7 bases aligning to TRBD1. CDR1 is LGHNT and CDR2 is FRNRAP in the germline V gene. The CDR3 length is 15 residues. V was pared by 4 bases and J by 3 bases, with 7 bases of the junction left unmatched. CDR3 in amino acids: CASGSRGPGTDTQYF. CDR3 coding DNA: TGTGCTAGTGGTTCTAGGGGGCCTGGAACAGATACGCAGTATTTT. The full variable domain, its missing parts supplied by reference TRBV12-5 and TRBJ2-3, is DARVTQTPRHKVTEMGQEVTMRCQPILGHNTVFWYRQTMMQGLELLAYFRNRAPLDDSGMPKDRFSAEMPDATLATLKIQPSEPRDSAVYFCASGSRGPGTDTQYFGPGTRLTVL.

The chain recombines TRBV27 with TRBJ1-5; the D gene is possibly TRBD1 (5 bases). The CDR3 has 13 residues. Germline CDR1 MNHEY, CDR2 SMNVEV (reference sequence). Trimming removed 3 bases from V and 7 bases from J, with 10 bases in between. CDR3 in DNA: TGTGCCAGCAGTTTTGGGCGGGACCAGCCCCAGCATTTT. Protein product: CASSFGRDQPQHF.

The chain couples TRBV19 to TRBJ2-7, with 7 nucleotides matching TRBD1. Trimming removed 5 bases from V and 5 bases from J; junction bases left unmatched: 6. This CDR3 region has 13 residues. Looked up from germline, CDR1 is LNHDA and CDR2 is SQIVND (reference sequence). DNA of the CDR3: TGTGCCAGTAGTTTACAGGGGATCCACGAGCAGTACTTC. It encodes CASSLQGIHEQYF.

The chain combines TRBV7-2 with TRBJ2-7; 9 bases line up with TRBD2. This CDR3 contains 16 residues. Germline loops: CDR1 SGHTA, CDR2 FQGNSA. V dropped 0 bases and J dropped 3; count of bases not matched to a gene: 6. The CDR3 loop reads CASSLAARGGFYEQYF. DNA of the CDR3: TGTGCCAGCAGCTTAGCCGCGCGGGGGGGCTTCTACGAGCAGTACTTC.

The chain is built from TRBV19 and TRBJ2-7, with D possibly being TRBD1 (5 bases). The CDR3 totals 13 residues. V lost 3 bases and J lost 6, with 12 bases in between. In germline, CDR1 is LNHDA, CDR2 SQIVND (reference sequence). For the CDR3, the DNA is TGTGCCAGTAGTATCGGCAGGGAAGGCGAGCAGTACTTC. This codes for CASSIGREGEQYF.

The chain is built from TRBV28 and TRBJ2-7; 9 bases are shared with TRBD1. There are 15 residues in the CDR3. Germline loops: CDR1 MDHEN, CDR2 SYDVKM. V was clipped by 7 bases and J by 6 bases; unmatched bases: 13. The CDR3 loop reads CASISPWDRAAEQYF. CDR3 coding DNA: TGTGCCAGCATATCACCCTGGGACAGGGCAGCCGAGCAGTACTTC.

This chain links TRBV27 with TRBJ1-2; 12 positions agree with TRBD1. Germline V gene data show CDR1 as MNHEY and CDR2 as SMNVEV (reference sequence). The J segment lost 8 bases and the V segment lost 5 bases, leaving 12 bases of the junction unmatched. The CDR3 is 16 amino acids. The CDR3 DNA reads as TGTGCCAGCAGTCTCCGGGACAGGGGGCTTTTAGTGGGCTACACCTTC. This translates into CASSLRDRGLLVGYTF.

The V gene is TRBV4-2, the J gene TRBJ1-4, with 7 bases aligning to TRBD1. The V gene end was trimmed by 2 bases and the J gene end by 0 bases; junction bases not matched to a gene: 18. Germline lookup yields CDR1 LGHNA and CDR2 YNFKEQ. The CDR3 is 21 amino acids. The chain's CDR3 is CASSQLIYRGTSSATNEKLFF. The CDR3 DNA is TGTGCCAGCAGCCAACTCATTTACAGGGGAACTAGCTCTGCAACTAATGAAAAACTGTTTTTT.

The V gene is TRBV11-1, the J gene TRBJ2-7, with 8 bases that match TRBD1. This CDR3 has 15 amino acids. The J segment lost 0 bases and the V segment lost 5 bases, leaving 6 bases of the junction unmatched. Per the germline V gene, CDR1 is SGHAT and CDR2 is FQDESV (reference sequence). The CDR3 bases are TGTGCCAGCAGCGCCCGGGACAGGAGCTCCTACGAGCAGTACTTC. Its protein is CASSARDRSSYEQYF.

The rearrangement uses TRBV7-9 and TRBJ2-5, with a possible D match to TRBD2 (7 bases). This CDR3 contains 15 residues. Germline V gene data show CDR1 as SEHNR and CDR2 as FQNEAQ (reference sequence). V lost 5 bases and J lost 4, with 17 bases in between. In DNA, the CDR3 is TGTGCCAGCAGCCCCGATTCGGGGGGCACAGAGACCCAGTACTTC. Amino acid sequence: CASSPDSGGTETQYF. The full variable domain, in which reference TRBV7-9 and TRBJ2-5 provide the parts outside the CDR3, is DTGVSQNPRHKITKRGQNVTFRCDPISEHNRLYWYRQTLGQGPEFLTYFQNEAQLEKSRLLSDRFSAERPKGSFSTLEIQRTEQGDSAMYLCASSPDSGGTETQYFGPGTRLLVL.

The chain carries TRBV7-2 and TRBJ2-5, with 11 bases that match TRBD2. Per the germline V gene, CDR1 is SGHTA and CDR2 is FQGNSA. This CDR3 has 18 amino acids. J lost 2 bases, V lost 0 bases, and 8 bases had no gene match. The DNA of the CDR3 is TGTGCCAGCAGCTTAGCGGCTAGCGGGGGGCCGAAACAAGAGACCCAGTACTTC. Its protein product is CASSLAASGGPKQETQYF. The full variable domain, in which reference TRBV7-2 and TRBJ2-5 provide the parts outside the CDR3, is GAGVSQSPSNKVTEKGKDVELRCDPISGHTALYWYRQSLGQGLEFLIYFQGNSAPDKSGLPSDRFSAERTGGSVSTLTIQRTQQEDSAVYLCASSLAASGGPKQETQYFGPGTRLLVL.

CDR3 in amino acids: CASSQEGTGNEKLFF. Written as DNA, the CDR3 is TGCGCCAGCAGCCAAGAAGGGACAGGTAATGAAAAACTGTTTTTT. V is TRBV4-1 and J is TRBJ1-4; 8 bases line up with TRBD1. J lost 4 bases, V lost 0 bases, and 1 base had no gene match. The CDR3 has 15 residues. CDR1 is MGHRA and CDR2 is YSYEKL in the germline V gene.

This chain joins TRBV4-3 and TRBJ1-1, with D possibly being TRBD1 (5 bases). V was pared by 2 bases and J by 3 bases, with 13 bases between. This CDR3 is built from 15 residues. Per the germline V gene, CDR1 is LGHNA and CDR2 is YSLEER. CDR3 in amino acids: CASSQQADRDTEAFF. DNA of the CDR3: TGCGCCAGCAGCCAACAAGCTGACAGAGACACTGAAGCTTTCTTT.